The 5 T cell receptor beta chains below all came from one sample that was sequenced in a study of response to subunit inactivated influenza vaccine. Via MiXCR, TCRdb re-called the RT-PCR reads, giving one row per CDR3 protein. The table has about 480,000 distinct CDR3 sequences, 10% to 15% seen once. Material: PBMCs from blood, obtained 40 to 50 days after vaccination. The receptors stem from a man aged 45-65 years who received an inactivated influenza vaccine.

This chain joins TRBV28 and TRBJ1-6, with D unresolved. Germline-derived CDR1 and CDR2 are MDHEN and SYDVKM. The CDR3 sequence is 13 residues long. Trimming shortened V by 2 bases and J by 7 bases, and 6 bases separated the two germline ends. CDR3 sequence: CASSLIGNSPLHF. The CDR3 region has the DNA TGTGCCAGCAGTTTAATTGGGAATTCACCCCTCCACTTT.

This clonotype was detected a few times. The chain combines TRBV7-9 with TRBJ1-2, with TRBD1 as a possible D gene (5 bases). V was pared by 7 bases and J by 7 bases, with 19 bases between. Looked up from germline, CDR1 is SEHNR and CDR2 is FQNEAQ (reference sequence). The CDR3 sequence is 14 residues long. CDR3 loop: CASIPGTPGSGYTF. In nucleotides, the CDR3 is TGTGCCAGCATACCCGGGACGCCTGGGAGTGGCTACACCTTC.

This clonotype occurred a few times. The chain joins TRBV6-5 to TRBJ2-2; D unclear. Germline lookup yields CDR1 MNHEY and CDR2 SVGAGI. The CDR3 has 14 amino acids. V lost 0 bases, J lost 5 bases, and 7 bases lay in between. The CDR3: CASSYSSYTGELFF. CDR3 sequence (DNA): TGTGCCAGCAGTTACTCGAGTTATACCGGGGAGCTGTTTTTT.

The genes are TRBV7-2 and TRBJ2-1; D call uncertain. Trimming removed 2 bases at V and 9 bases at J, with 8 bases between. The CDR3 covers 12 residues. In germline, CDR1 is SGHTA, CDR2 FQGNSA. CDR3 in amino acids: CASSLTWGEQFF. CDR3 in DNA: TGTGCCAGCAGCTTAACGTGGGGTGAGCAGTTCTTC.

This clonotype was counted a single time. This chain connects TRBV20-1 to TRBJ2-1; TRBD2 matches 7 bases. The V gene's germline CDR1 is DFQATT and CDR2 SNEGSKA (reference sequence). The J segment lost 6 bases and the V segment lost 1 base, leaving 9 bases of the junction unmatched. CDR3 size: 15 residues. Here the CDR3 reads CSARVRAGMSNEQFF. CDR3 nucleotides: TGCAGTGCTAGAGTCAGAGCGGGAATGAGCAATGAGCAGTTCTTC.